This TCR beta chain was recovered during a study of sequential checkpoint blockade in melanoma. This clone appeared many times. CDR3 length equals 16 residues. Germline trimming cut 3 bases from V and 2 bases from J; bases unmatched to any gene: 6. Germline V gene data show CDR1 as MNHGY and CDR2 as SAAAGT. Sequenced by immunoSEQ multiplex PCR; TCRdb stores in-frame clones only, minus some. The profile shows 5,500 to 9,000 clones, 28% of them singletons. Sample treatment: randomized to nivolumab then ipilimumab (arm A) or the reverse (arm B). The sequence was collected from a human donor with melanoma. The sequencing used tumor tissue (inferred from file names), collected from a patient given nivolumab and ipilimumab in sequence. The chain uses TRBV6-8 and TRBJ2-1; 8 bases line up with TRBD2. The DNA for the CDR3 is TGTGCCAGCAGTTATTCCCGGGGGGGGACCTACAATGAGCAGTTCTTC. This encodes CASSYSRGGTYNEQFF.